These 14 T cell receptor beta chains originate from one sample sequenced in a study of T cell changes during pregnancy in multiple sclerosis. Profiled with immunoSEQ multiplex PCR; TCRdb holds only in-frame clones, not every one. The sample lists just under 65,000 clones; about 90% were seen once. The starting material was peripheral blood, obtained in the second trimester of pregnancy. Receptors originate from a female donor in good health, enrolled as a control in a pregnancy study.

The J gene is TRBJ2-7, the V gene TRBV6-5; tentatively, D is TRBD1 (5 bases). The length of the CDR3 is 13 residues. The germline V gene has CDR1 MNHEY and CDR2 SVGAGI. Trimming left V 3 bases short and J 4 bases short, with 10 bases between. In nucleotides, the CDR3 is TGTGCCAGCAGTTATGACAGACAATACGAGCAGTACTTC. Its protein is CASSYDRQYEQYF.

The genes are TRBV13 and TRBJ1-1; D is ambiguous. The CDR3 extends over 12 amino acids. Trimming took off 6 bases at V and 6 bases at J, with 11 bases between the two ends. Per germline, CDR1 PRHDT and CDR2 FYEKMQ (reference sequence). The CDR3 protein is CASRRGIAEAFF. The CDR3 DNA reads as TGTGCCAGCAGACGAGGGATAGCTGAAGCTTTCTTT. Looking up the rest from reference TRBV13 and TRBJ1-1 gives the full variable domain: AAGVIQSPRHLIKEKRETATLKCYPIPRHDTVYWYQQGPGQDPQFLISFYEKMQSDKGSIPDRFSAQQFSDYHSELNMSSLELGDSALYFCASRRGIAEAFFGQGTRLTVV.

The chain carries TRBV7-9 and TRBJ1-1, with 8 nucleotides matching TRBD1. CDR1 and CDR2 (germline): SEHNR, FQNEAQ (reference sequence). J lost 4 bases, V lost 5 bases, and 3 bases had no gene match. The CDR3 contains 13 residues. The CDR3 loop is CASSGRGPTEAFF. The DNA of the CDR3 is TGTGCCAGCAGCGGCAGGGGGCCCACTGAAGCTTTCTTT.

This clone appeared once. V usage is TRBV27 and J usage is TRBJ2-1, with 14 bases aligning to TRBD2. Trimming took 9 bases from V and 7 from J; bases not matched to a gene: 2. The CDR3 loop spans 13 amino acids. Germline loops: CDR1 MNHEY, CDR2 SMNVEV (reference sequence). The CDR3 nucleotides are TGTGCCAGTGGGACTAGCGGGAGAAATGAGCAGTTCTTC. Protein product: CASGTSGRNEQFF.

The CDR3 DNA reads as TGCGCCAGCAGCTTGGCCCCCGGGTTGAGGAATGAGCAGTTCTTC. Translating gives CASSLAPGLRNEQFF. The V and J genes are TRBV5-1 and TRBJ2-1; D not certain. CDR3 length equals 15 residues. Germline V lookup: CDR1 SGHRS, CDR2 YFSETQ. The germline V and J ends were trimmed by 0 bases and 7 bases, with 14 bases remaining between them.

The CDR3 sequence: CSVTGTLNTGELFF. CDR3 nucleotides: TGCAGCGTCACCGGGACATTGAACACCGGGGAGCTGTTTTTT. This chain links TRBV29-1 with TRBJ2-2, with a possible D match to TRBD1 (6 bases). The germline V gene has CDR1 SQVTM and CDR2 ANQGSEA. The CDR3 is 14 residues long. Trimming removed 6 bases from V and 1 base from J, with 12 bases in between.

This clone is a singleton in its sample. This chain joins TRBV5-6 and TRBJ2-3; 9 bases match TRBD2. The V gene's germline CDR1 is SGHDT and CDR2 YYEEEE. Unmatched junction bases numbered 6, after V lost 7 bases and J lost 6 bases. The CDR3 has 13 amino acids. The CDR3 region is CASGWTSADTQYF. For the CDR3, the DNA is TGTGCCAGCGGGTGGACTAGCGCCGATACGCAGTATTTT.

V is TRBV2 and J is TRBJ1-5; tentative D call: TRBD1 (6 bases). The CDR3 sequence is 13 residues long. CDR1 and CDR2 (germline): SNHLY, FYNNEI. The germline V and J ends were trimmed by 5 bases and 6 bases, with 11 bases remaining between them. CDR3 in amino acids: CASSLEGGQPQHF. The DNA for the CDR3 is TGTGCCAGCAGTCTAGAAGGGGGTCAGCCCCAGCATTTT.

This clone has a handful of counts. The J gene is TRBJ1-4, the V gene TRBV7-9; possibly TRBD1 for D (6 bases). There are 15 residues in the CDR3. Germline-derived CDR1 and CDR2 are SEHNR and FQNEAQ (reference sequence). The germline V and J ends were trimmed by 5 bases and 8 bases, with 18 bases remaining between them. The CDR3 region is CASSRGGAVGEKLFF. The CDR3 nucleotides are TGTGCCAGCAGCCGGGGGGGGGCGGTCGGAGAAAAACTGTTTTTT.

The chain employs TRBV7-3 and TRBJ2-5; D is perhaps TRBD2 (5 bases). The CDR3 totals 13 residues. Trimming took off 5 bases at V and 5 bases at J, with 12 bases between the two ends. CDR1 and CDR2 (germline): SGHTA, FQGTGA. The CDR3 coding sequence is TGTGCCAGCAGCGCAGCGAGCGGCGAGACCCAGTACTTC. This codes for CASSAASGETQYF.

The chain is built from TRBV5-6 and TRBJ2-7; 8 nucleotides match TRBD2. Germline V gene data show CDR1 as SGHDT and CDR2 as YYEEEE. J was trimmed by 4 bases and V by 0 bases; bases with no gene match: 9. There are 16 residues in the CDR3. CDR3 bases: TGTGCCAGCAGCTTGGAGAGCGGGGGCCCCTCTTACGAGCAGTACTTC. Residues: CASSLESGGPSYEQYF. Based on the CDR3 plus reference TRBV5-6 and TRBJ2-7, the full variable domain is DAGVTQSPTHLIKTRGQQVTLRCSPKSGHDTVSWYQQALGQGPQFIFQYYEEEERQRGNFPDRFSGHQFPNYSSELNVNALLLGDSALYLCASSLESGGPSYEQYFGPGTRLTVT.

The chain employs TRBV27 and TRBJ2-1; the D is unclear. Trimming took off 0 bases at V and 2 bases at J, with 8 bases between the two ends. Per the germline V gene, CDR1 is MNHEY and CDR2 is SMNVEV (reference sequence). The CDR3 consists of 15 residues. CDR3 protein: CASSLSGVTYNEQFF. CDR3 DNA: TGTGCCAGCAGTTTATCAGGAGTCACCTACAATGAGCAGTTCTTC.

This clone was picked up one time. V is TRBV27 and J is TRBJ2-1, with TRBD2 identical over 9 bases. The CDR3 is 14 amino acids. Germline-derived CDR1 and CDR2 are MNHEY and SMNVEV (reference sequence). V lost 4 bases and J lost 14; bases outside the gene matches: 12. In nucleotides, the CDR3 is TGTGCCAGCAGTTATACCGGGACTAGCCGTATGGAGTTCTTC. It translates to CASSYTGTSRMEFF.

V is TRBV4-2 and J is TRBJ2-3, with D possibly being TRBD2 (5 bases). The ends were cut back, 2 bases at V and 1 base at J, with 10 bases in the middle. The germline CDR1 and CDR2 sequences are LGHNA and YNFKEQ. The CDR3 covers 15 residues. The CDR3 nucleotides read TGTGCCAGCAGCCAAACTAGGACGGGCACAGATACGCAGTATTTT. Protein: CASSQTRTGTDTQYF.